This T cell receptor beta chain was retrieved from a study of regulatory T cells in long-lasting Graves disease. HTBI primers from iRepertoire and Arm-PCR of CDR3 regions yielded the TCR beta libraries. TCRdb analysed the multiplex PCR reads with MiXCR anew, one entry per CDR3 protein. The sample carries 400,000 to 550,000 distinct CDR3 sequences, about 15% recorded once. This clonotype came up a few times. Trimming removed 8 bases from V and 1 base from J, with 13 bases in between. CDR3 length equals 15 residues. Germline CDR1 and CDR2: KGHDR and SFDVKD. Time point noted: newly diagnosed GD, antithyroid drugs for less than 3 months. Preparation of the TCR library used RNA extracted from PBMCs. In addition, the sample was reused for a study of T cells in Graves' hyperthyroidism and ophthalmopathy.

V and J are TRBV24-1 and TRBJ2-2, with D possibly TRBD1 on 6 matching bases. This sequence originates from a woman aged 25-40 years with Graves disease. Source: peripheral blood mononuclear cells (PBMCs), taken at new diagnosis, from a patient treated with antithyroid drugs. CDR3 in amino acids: CATNTGHQNTGELFF. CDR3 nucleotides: TGTGCCACCAACACGGGACACCAGAACACCGGGGAGCTGTTTTTT.